These 17 T cell receptor beta chains were sequenced from one sample in a study of blood T cell repertoires in COVID-19. Sequencing used immunoSEQ multiplex PCR; TCRdb keeps in-frame clones, though not all of them. Found here are around 20,000 clones, 70% to 90% of them singletons; the top ten hold 17%. The material sequenced was peripheral blood. Every receptor here comes from a man aged 65 to 85 with acute or convalescent COVID-19.

The V and J genes are TRBV9 and TRBJ2-3; 10 bases align to TRBD2. The junction had 1 base not matched to a gene; V was cut back by 1 base and J by 2 bases. Germline V gives CDR1 SGDLS, CDR2 YYNGEE. This CDR3 contains 15 residues. CDR3 sequence reads: CASSVLAGATDTQYF. The CDR3 DNA reads as TGTGCCAGCAGCGTACTAGCGGGAGCCACAGATACGCAGTATTTT.

The chain carries TRBV3-1 (or the pseudogene TRBV3-2) and TRBJ2-5, with TRBD2 identical over 12 bases. Per germline, CDR1 LGHDT and CDR2 YNNKEL (reference sequence). The CDR3 is 17 residues long. Trimming cost V 1 base and J 4 bases; bases outside gene matches: 7. CDR3 sequence reads: CASSQGGLAGASETQYF. DNA of the CDR3: TGTGCCAGCAGCCAAGGGGGACTAGCGGGTGCCTCAGAGACCCAGTACTTC.

The chain carries TRBV27 and TRBJ2-3, with D perhaps TRBD2 (6 bases). Germline loops: CDR1 MNHEY, CDR2 SMNVEV (reference sequence). This CDR3 has 14 residues. Trimming took off 5 bases at V and 2 bases at J, with 11 bases between the two ends. The CDR3 DNA follows: TGTGCCAGCAGTACCGAGCGGGCCACAGATACGCAGTATTTT. This codes for CASSTERATDTQYF.

The chain is built from TRBV5-4 and TRBJ1-2; TRBD1 is a possible D gene (5 bases). V was pared by 1 base and J by 2 bases, with 12 bases between. The CDR3 runs 15 residues. The germline gives CDR1 SGHNT, CDR2 YYREEE (reference sequence). The CDR3 nucleotides are TGTGCCAGCAGCTTGTCGGGCAGGGCAAACTATGGCTACACCTTC. It specifies CASSLSGRANYGYTF.

This sequence joins TRBV19 and TRBJ1-2, with TRBD1 matching over 8 bases. Trimming removed 9 bases from V and 4 bases from J; junction bases left unmatched: 7. Germline CDR1 reads LNHDA; CDR2 reads SQIVND (reference sequence). The length of the CDR3 is 13 residues. The CDR3 reads CASADRAGYGYTF. The CDR3 DNA follows: TGTGCCAGCGCGGACAGGGCCGGCTATGGCTACACCTTC.

V is TRBV4-3 and J is TRBJ2-3, with 7 positions matching TRBD2. The CDR3 is 14 amino acids. The V gene's germline CDR1 is LGHNA and CDR2 YSLEER. Trimming took 0 bases from V and 8 from J; bases not matched to a gene: 5. Here the CDR3 reads CASSQDQSGTTQYF. The CDR3, as DNA: TGCGCCAGCAGCCAAGATCAGAGCGGGACTACGCAGTATTTT.

In its sample, this clone was seen once. This chain links TRBV6-5 with TRBJ2-1, with TRBD2 matching over 7 bases. Germline V lookup: CDR1 MNHEY, CDR2 SVGAGI. The CDR3 spans 13 residues. V gave up 6 bases and J gave up 5 bases; unmatched junction bases: 4. The DNA of the CDR3 is TGTGCCAGCAGCGGGGGACTAAACAATGAGCAGTTCTTC. It encodes CASSGGLNNEQFF.

CDR3 in DNA: TGTGCCAGCAGTTACCGTGAGACAGGGTCCCCCTATGGCTACACCTTC. It is translated as CASSYRETGSPYGYTF. The genes are TRBV6-5 and TRBJ1-2, with 7 bases lining up with TRBD1. This CDR3 is 16 amino acids long. J lost 4 bases, V lost 2 bases, and 10 bases had no gene match. Germline CDR1 is MNHEY and CDR2 is SVGAGI.

V usage is TRBV10-3 and J usage is TRBJ1-6; possibly TRBD1 for D (6 bases). Germline CDR1 reads ENHRY; CDR2 reads SYGVKD. The V end lost 7 bases, the J end lost 7 bases, and 17 bases lay between the germline ends. This CDR3 comprises 15 residues. Here the CDR3 DNA reads TGTGCCATCACCTCCCGACGGGGGGCAAATTCACCCCTCCACTTT. Protein product: CAITSRRGANSPLHF.

This chain joins TRBV18 and TRBJ2-5; 11 bases line up with TRBD2. V shed 2 bases and J 5 bases; nucleotides not matched to a gene: 7. The CDR3 contains 16 residues. The V gene's germline CDR1 is KGHSH and CDR2 LQKENI. CDR3 nucleotide sequence: TGTGCCAGCTCACCAAGCACTAGCGGGAGCGGGGAGACCCAGTACTTC. Translating it yields CASSPSTSGSGETQYF.

This clone was counted once. The V and J genes are TRBV28 and TRBJ2-2; 7 bases are shared with TRBD2. Trimming cost V 6 bases and J 5 bases; bases outside gene matches: 6. Germline V gene data show CDR1 as MDHEN and CDR2 as SYDVKM. This CDR3 is 14 amino acids long. This chain's CDR3 is CASRQLAPTGELFF. DNA for the CDR3: TGTGCCAGCAGGCAACTAGCGCCAACCGGGGAGCTGTTTTTT.

The chain recombines TRBV7-2 with TRBJ2-7; maybe TRBD2 (6 bases). V lost 5 bases, J lost 0 bases, and 14 bases lay in between. The CDR3 is 15 amino acids. Germline V gene data show CDR1 as SGHTA and CDR2 as FQGNSA. DNA of the CDR3: TGTGCCAGCAGCCTAACCCGGACTACCTCCTACGAGCAGTACTTC. This encodes CASSLTRTTSYEQYF.

The chain recombines TRBV7-2 with TRBJ2-5; tentatively, D is TRBD2 (5 bases). Germline CDR1 is SGHTA and CDR2 is FQGNSA. Trimming took off 7 bases at V and 0 bases at J, with 15 bases between the two ends. There are 15 residues in the CDR3. The CDR3 DNA reads TGTGCCAGCACCAACTCGGGCGGGTACCAAGAGACCCAGTACTTC. Its translation is CASTNSGGYQETQYF.

The chain uses TRBV7-3 and TRBJ2-5; a possible D gene is TRBD2 (7 bases). The CDR3 contains 13 residues. Germline lookup yields CDR1 SGHTA and CDR2 FQGTGA. V lost 3 bases and J lost 5, with 10 bases in between. CDR3 sequence (DNA): TGTGCCAGCAGCTTGGGGGGGCAGGAGACCCAGTACTTC. This translates into CASSLGGQETQYF.

The chain employs TRBV20-1 and TRBJ2-3; possibly TRBD1 for D (5 bases). The V end lost 3 bases, the J end lost 1 base, and 11 bases lay between the germline ends. Germline V CDR1 and CDR2: DFQATT, SNEGSKA (reference sequence). This CDR3 is 14 amino acids long. The CDR3 nucleotides are TGCAGTGCTAGTCCAGGGTCGGGCACAGATACGCAGTATTTT. Amino acids: CSASPGSGTDTQYF.

The J gene is TRBJ1-1, the V gene TRBV20-1, with D uncertain. This CDR3 is 11 amino acids long. Between the trimmed V and J ends, which lost 7 bases and 4 bases, there was a span of 10 bases. Germline values: CDR1 DFQATT, CDR2 SNEGSKA (reference sequence). CDR3 nucleotide sequence: TGCAGTGTGGCTCGGAGCACTGAAGCTTTCTTT. Translation gives CSVARSTEAFF.

The V call is TRBV12-3 or TRBV12-4, the J call TRBJ1-2, with 10 positions matching TRBD1. The CDR3 is made up of 13 amino acids. V lost 7 bases and J lost 8; bases outside the gene matches: 7. CDR3 residues: CASTWDRGYGYTF. For the CDR3, the DNA is TGTGCCAGCACCTGGGACAGGGGATACGGCTACACCTTC.